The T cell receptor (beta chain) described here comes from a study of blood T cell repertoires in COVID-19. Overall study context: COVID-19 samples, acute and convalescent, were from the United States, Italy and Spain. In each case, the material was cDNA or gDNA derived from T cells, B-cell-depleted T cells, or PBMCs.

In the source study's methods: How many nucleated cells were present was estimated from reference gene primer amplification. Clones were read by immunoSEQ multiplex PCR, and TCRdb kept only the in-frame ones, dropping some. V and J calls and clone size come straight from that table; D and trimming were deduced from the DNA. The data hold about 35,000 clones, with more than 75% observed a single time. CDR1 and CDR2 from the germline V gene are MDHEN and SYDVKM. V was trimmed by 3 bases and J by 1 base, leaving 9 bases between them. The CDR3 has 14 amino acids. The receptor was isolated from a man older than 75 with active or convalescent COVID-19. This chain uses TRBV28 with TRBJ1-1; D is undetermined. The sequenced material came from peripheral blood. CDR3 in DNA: TGTGCCAGCAGTTTGGTGCAGAAGAACACTGAAGCTTTCTTT. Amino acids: CASSLVQKNTEAFF.